This is a list of T cell receptor beta chains from one sample in a study of human T cells and chemical hapten exposure. A single record per CDR3 protein comes from TCRdb applying MiXCR to the RACE reads. The sample holds some 99,000 distinct CDR3 sequences, 9.2% seen once. The source material was whole blood, sampled in connection with sensitization to the hapten diphenylcyclopropenone (DPC). These TCRs come from a woman in her thirties or forties with alopecia areata. Some clones in this sample may be carry-over from other donors' samples. The CDR3 runs from the conserved cysteine through the conserved F or W. A D gene is named only where the DNA matches it firmly. The size field is filled for only some rows; it gives once, few, many or a size class.

>TRBJ2-7|NA|TRBV7-2|NA
CASSEKTTPSRDEQYF
TGTGCCAGCAGCGAGAAGACCACACCCTCGAGAGACGAGCAGTACTTC
>TRBJ1-2|NA|TRBV20-1|few
CIYAYTLGEGNYGYTF
TGCATCTATGCCTATACACTCGGGGAGGGTAACTATGGCTACACCTTC
>TRBJ2-1|TRBD2|TRBV29-1|NA
CSVLPGLAAEQFF
TGCAGCGTCCTGCCCGGACTAGCGGCTGAGCAGTTCTTC
>TRBJ1-1|NA|TRBV11-2|many
CASSLSPGTAFF
TGTGCCAGCAGCTTAAGTCCAGGGACAGCTTTCTTT
>TRBJ2-1|NA|TRBV9|once
CASSVGMRSYNEQFF
TGTGCCAGCAGCGTAGGTATGCGCTCCTACAATGAGCAGTTCTTC
>TRBJ2-6|NA|TRBV7-9|many
CASSLAGPGANVLTF
TGTGCCAGCAGTCTTGCCGGGCCTGGGGCCAACGTCCTGACTTTC
>TRBJ2-1|NA|TRBV7-2|few
CASSKQEAEQFF
TGTGCCAGCAGCAAACAGGAGGCTGAGCAGTTCTTC
>TRBJ2-7|NA|TRBV28|few
CASSLGKGPNSYEQYF
TGTGCCAGCAGTTTGGGGAAGGGACCCAATTCCTACGAGCAGTACTTC
>TRBJ2-2|NA|TRBV6-2/TRBV6-3|many
CASSYFGPRTGELFF
TGTGCCAGCAGTTATTTCGGGCCCCGCACCGGGGAGCTGTTTTTT
>TRBJ2-7|NA|TRBV12-3/TRBV12-4|many
CASSFSGVGNEQYF
TGTGCCAGCAGTTTCTCCGGCGTAGGGAACGAGCAGTACTTC
>TRBJ2-1|NA|TRBV7-9|NA
CASSLGTLGEQFF
TGTGCCAGCAGCTTAGGCACGCTAGGTGAGCAGTTCTTC
>TRBJ2-1|NA|TRBV9|few
CASSPPGTPLYNEQFF
TGTGCCAGCAGCCCCCCAGGAACCCCTCTATACAATGAGCAGTTCTTC
>TRBJ1-1|NA|TRBV29-1|NA
CRWTTPRATEAFF
TGCAGGTGGACGACGCCGCGGGCCACTGAAGCTTTCTTT
>TRBJ2-1|NA|TRBV12-3/TRBV12-4|many
CASSLWGPHSYNEQFF
TGTGCCAGCAGTTTGTGGGGGCCGCATTCCTACAATGAGCAGTTCTTC
>TRBJ2-5|TRBD2|TRBV12-3/TRBV12-4|NA
CASSPQTSGGGQETQYF
TGTGCCAGCAGTCCCCAGACTAGCGGGGGCGGCCAAGAGACCCAGTACTTC
>TRBJ2-3|NA|TRBV12-3/TRBV12-4|NA
CASSLRQSDTQYF
TGTGCCAGCAGTTTGCGACAGTCGGATACGCAGTATTTT
>TRBJ2-6|NA|TRBV29-1|many
CSVRLGANVLTF
TGCAGCGTCAGGTTAGGGGCCAACGTCCTGACTTTC
>TRBJ2-3|NA|TRBV20-1|many
CSASSPADTQYF
TGCAGTGCTAGTAGTCCAGCAGATACGCAGTATTTT
>TRBJ2-1|TRBD2|TRBV6-2/TRBV6-3|many
CASSYSNPGSGGPSYNEQFF
TGTGCCAGCAGTTACTCGAATCCGGGTAGCGGGGGGCCTTCCTACAATGAGCAGTTCTTC
>TRBJ1-1|NA|TRBV3-1|many
CASSQGETRNTEAFF
TGTGCCAGCAGCCAAGGAGAAACCAGGAACACTGAAGCTTTCTTT
>TRBJ2-3|TRBD2|TRBV4-2|NA
CASSQDYSTSAVAATDTQYF
TGTGCCAGCAGCCAAGATTATTCGACTAGCGCCGTCGCCGCCACAGATACGCAGTATTTT
>TRBJ2-1|TRBD1|TRBV24-1|many
CATSDLRTGLFF
TGTGCCACCAGTGATTTGAGGACAGGGCTGTTCTTC
>TRBJ1-4|NA|TRBV18|NA
CASSPAKGAANEKLFF
TGTGCCAGCTCACCAGCGAAAGGGGCGGCTAATGAAAAACTGTTTTTT
>TRBJ1-2|NA|TRBV18|few
CASSPSAPGYGYTF
TGTGCCAGCTCACCTTCCGCCCCCGGCTATGGCTACACCTTC
>TRBJ2-7|NA|TRBV10-3|NA
CAISEVGTYEQYF
TGTGCCATCAGTGAGGTCGGGACCTACGAGCAGTACTTC
>TRBJ2-3|NA|TRBV11-2|many
CASSLEFRGLRTDTQYF
TGTGCCAGCAGCTTAGAGTTTCGGGGACTTCGCACAGATACGCAGTATTTT
>TRBJ2-3|NA|TRBV20-1|many
CSARVEGGTDTQYF
TGCAGTGCTAGAGTTGAAGGGGGAACAGATACGCAGTATTTT
>TRBJ2-5|NA|TRBV2|NA
CASSNQQGQETQYF
TGTGCCAGCAGTAACCAACAGGGACAAGAGACCCAGTACTTC
>TRBJ1-2|NA|TRBV4-3|many
CASSQSPPGQGNYGYTF
TGCGCCAGCAGCCAGTCCCCCCCGGGTCAGGGTAACTATGGCTACACCTTC
>TRBJ2-3|TRBD1|TRBV7-6|NA
CASSKGQATHTDTQYF
TGTGCCAGCAGCAAGGGACAGGCGACGCACACAGATACGCAGTATTTT
>TRBJ2-1|TRBD2|TRBV6-2/TRBV6-3|NA
CASSYRGLAGGGEQFF
TGTGCCAGCAGTTACCGTGGGCTAGCGGGGGGCGGTGAGCAGTTCTTC
>TRBJ2-7|NA|TRBV28|NA
CASSQWDRAYEQYF
TGTGCCAGCAGCCAGTGGGACCGCGCCTACGAGCAGTACTTC
>TRBJ2-1|NA|TRBV5-1|NA
CASSFYDEQFF
TGCGCCAGCAGCTTCTACGATGAGCAGTTCTTC
>TRBJ2-2|TRBD2|TRBV12-3/TRBV12-4|few
CASSLTSGGAVRELFF
TGTGCCAGCAGTCTAACTAGCGGGGGCGCCGTACGGGAGCTGTTTTTT
>TRBJ1-3|NA|TRBV11-2|many
CASSQGPSGNTIYF
TGTGCCAGCAGCCAGGGACCGTCTGGAAACACCATATATTTT
>TRBJ2-5|NA|TRBV10-3|few
CAISDPRGATAETQYF
TGTGCCATCAGTGATCCCCGGGGGGCCACCGCGGAGACCCAGTACTTC
>TRBJ2-7|TRBD2|TRBV12-5|NA
CASGLVPRSSSGGRLRSEQYF
TGTGCTAGTGGTTTGGTACCTCGGTCGTCCAGCGGGGGCCGCCTACGGTCCGAGCAGTACTTC
>TRBJ2-1|NA|TRBV7-9|few
CASRYLQGNEQFF
TGTGCCAGCAGGTATCTACAGGGAAATGAGCAGTTCTTC
>TRBJ1-4|NA|TRBV25-1|NA
CASSDDGATNEKLFF
TGTGCCAGCAGTGACGACGGTGCAACTAATGAAAAACTGTTTTTT
>TRBJ2-5|NA|TRBV11-2|many
CASSSGRQETQYF
TGTGCCAGCAGTTCGGGACGGCAAGAGACCCAGTACTTC
>TRBJ2-1|NA|TRBV20-1|NA
CSASRGLASYNEQFF
TGCAGTGCTAGCAGAGGGCTAGCTTCCTACAATGAGCAGTTCTTC
>TRBJ2-1|TRBD2|TRBV30|many
CAWRILAGREQFF
TGTGCCTGGAGAATACTAGCGGGGAGAGAGCAGTTCTTC
>TRBJ2-7|TRBD1|TRBV5-1|many
CASSLEPGTVAYEQYF
TGCGCCAGCAGCTTGGAGCCCGGGACAGTAGCCTACGAGCAGTACTTC
>TRBJ1-4|NA|TRBV7-9|many
CASSLISRTDEKLFF
TGTGCCAGCAGCTTAATCTCTCGGACGGATGAAAAACTGTTTTTT
>TRBJ1-1|NA|TRBV7-9|many
CASSLVLTAEAFF
TGTGCCAGCAGCTTAGTACTCACGGCTGAAGCTTTCTTT